The 25 T cell receptor beta chains below come from one sample, sequenced in a study of blood T cell repertoires in COVID-19. Clones were sequenced by immunoSEQ multiplex PCR, and TCRdb holds only the in-frame ones, with some missing. The profile shows about 200,000 clones, roughly 90% of them singletons. What was sequenced was PBMCs or T cells enriched from blood (not recorded which). The receptor set was obtained from a woman aged 18 to 35 who had recovered from COVID-19.

This rearrangement joins TRBV10-2 to TRBJ1-2; 7 bases line up with TRBD1. Germline-derived CDR1 and CDR2 are WSHSY and SAAADI. This CDR3 has 12 residues. V lost 6 bases and J lost 3; bases outside the gene matches: 1. This CDR3 reads CASRTGDYGYTF. DNA of the CDR3: TGCGCCAGCAGAACAGGGGACTATGGCTACACCTTC.

The chain carries TRBV30 and TRBJ1-5; D might be TRBD1 (5 bases). Germline V gene sequence: CDR1 GTSNPN, CDR2 SVGIG (reference sequence). V was cut by 2 bases and J by 4 bases, with 9 bases left in between. This CDR3 has 13 residues. The CDR3 region is CAWSPDRNQPQHF. In nucleotides, the CDR3 is TGTGCCTGGAGTCCTGACAGAAATCAGCCCCAGCATTTT.

The chain employs TRBV19 and TRBJ2-5; 7 nucleotides agree with TRBD1. The CDR3 contains 15 residues. Germline lookup yields CDR1 LNHDA and CDR2 SQIVND (reference sequence). V shed 4 bases and J 0 bases; nucleotides not matched to a gene: 5. CDR3 nucleotides: TGTGCCAGTAGTACTGGACAGGTCTACCAAGAGACCCAGTACTTC. This translates into CASSTGQVYQETQYF.

V gene TRBV9 combines with J gene TRBJ1-1; 7 positions agree with TRBD1. The CDR3 sequence is 15 residues long. V lost 3 bases, J lost 3 bases, and 8 bases stayed unmatched. CDR1 SGDLS and CDR2 YYNGEE come from the germline V gene. This CDR3 reads CASSAMDRMDTEAFF. In DNA, the CDR3 is TGTGCCAGCAGCGCGATGGACAGGATGGACACTGAAGCTTTCTTT.

This rearrangement joins TRBV9 to TRBJ1-5; D remains ambiguous. The V gene's germline CDR1 is SGDLS and CDR2 YYNGEE. Trimming cost V 1 base and J 3 bases, with 11 bases left between them. CDR3 length: 15 residues. The CDR3 sequence: CASSVNGRSNQPQHF. Written as DNA, the CDR3 is TGTGCCAGCAGCGTAAATGGCAGGTCCAATCAGCCCCAGCATTTT.

V usage is TRBV7-9 and J usage is TRBJ1-5; 10 nucleotides align to TRBD1. This CDR3 is 16 amino acids long. The V and J ends lost 4 bases and 6 bases, in that order; junction bases with no gene match: 9. The germline V gene has CDR1 SEHNR and CDR2 FQNEAQ (reference sequence). CDR3 in DNA: TGTGCCAGCAGCTCTCCGGGACAGGGGAGGGGTCAGCCCCAGCATTTT. Its translation: CASSSPGQGRGQPQHF.

This rearrangement joins TRBV6-5 to TRBJ1-1; no definite D call. Germline loops: CDR1 MNHEY, CDR2 SVGAGI. The CDR3 sequence is 13 residues long. With 2 bases removed from V and 5 bases from J, the gap between germline ends came to 9 bases. CDR3 in amino acids: CASSYIPGTEAFF. The CDR3 bases are TGTGCCAGCAGTTACATTCCCGGTACTGAAGCTTTCTTT.

This chain uses TRBV30 with TRBJ1-2; D gene unclear. Germline CDR1 is GTSNPN and CDR2 is SVGIG (reference sequence). The CDR3 loop spans 11 amino acids. CDR3 coding DNA: TGTGCGCTTCCGGGTACTTATGGCTACACCTTC. It codes for CALPGTYGYTF.

The chain employs TRBV29-1 and TRBJ1-1; 7 bases agree with TRBD1. The V gene's germline CDR1 is SQVTM and CDR2 ANQGSEA. J lost 4 bases, V lost 5 bases, and 4 bases had no gene match. The CDR3 runs to 12 residues. In DNA, the CDR3 is TGCAGCGTTAACAGGGGCTTCACTGAAGCTTTCTTT. Translated: CSVNRGFTEAFF.

The CDR3 here is CSASNGQRTGNQPQHF. The CDR3 region has the DNA TGCAGTGCTAGTAATGGACAGAGGACAGGGAACCAGCCCCAGCATTTT. The V and J genes are TRBV20-1 and TRBJ1-5; 8 bases line up with TRBD1. This CDR3 region has 16 residues. J gave up 7 bases and V 3 bases, and 14 bases lay outside the gene matches. Germline V gene lookup returns CDR1 DFQATT and CDR2 SNEGSKA (reference sequence).

This clone appeared a single time. J is TRBJ2-3 and V is TRBV14; D perhaps matches TRBD2 (5 bases). Germline V gene lookup returns CDR1 SGHDN and CDR2 FVKESK. The CDR3 extends over 14 amino acids. The V end was cut by 1 base, the J end by 6 bases, with 11 bases between. The CDR3 DNA reads TGTGCCAGCAGCCAAGTCCGGACTTGGGATACGCAGTATTTT. Amino acid sequence: CASSQVRTWDTQYF. Drawing the rest from reference TRBV14 and TRBJ2-3, the complete variable domain is EAGVTQFPSHSVIEKGQTVTLRCDPISGHDNLYWYRRVMGKEIKFLLHFVKESKQDESGMPNNRFLAERTGGTYSTLKVQPAELEDSGVYFCASSQVRTWDTQYFGPGTRLTVL.

V gene TRBV25-1 combines with J gene TRBJ2-1; no clear D gene. The CDR3 totals 14 residues. Per germline, CDR1 MGHDK and CDR2 SYGVNS. V was cut by 5 bases and J by 4 bases, with 12 bases left in between. CDR3 loop: CASSRGSRYNEQFF. CDR3 bases: TGTGCCAGCAGTCGTGGGTCTAGGTACAATGAGCAGTTCTTC.

V gene TRBV28 combines with J gene TRBJ1-1; 11 nucleotides line up with TRBD1. Unmatched junction bases numbered 7, after V lost 3 bases and J lost 7 bases. The CDR3 is made up of 15 amino acids. Germline CDR1 MDHEN, CDR2 SYDVKM. This CDR3 is CASSFWTGGRFEAFF. The CDR3 DNA reads TGTGCCAGCAGTTTTTGGACAGGGGGCCGGTTTGAAGCTTTCTTT.

The V gene is TRBV21-1, the J gene TRBJ1-5. TRBV21-1 is a recognized pseudogene. CDR3 length equals 20 residues. CDR3 nucleotide sequence: TGTGCCAGCAGCAAATTGGTCCGGGGGGCGGACCGGTTGGGTAATCAGCCCCAGCATTTT. This sequence encodes CASSKLVRGADRLGNQPQHF.

V gene TRBV6-4 combines with J gene TRBJ1-2; D uncertain. Germline CDR1 MRHNA, CDR2 SNTAGT. The V end was cut by 2 bases, the J end by 2 bases, with 6 bases between. The CDR3 totals 13 residues. This CDR3 reads CASSDRRNYGYTF. CDR3 coding DNA: TGTGCCAGCAGTGACCGTAGAAACTATGGCTACACCTTC.

The V gene is TRBV2, the J gene TRBJ1-6; D is unresolved. There are 14 residues in the CDR3. Trimming took 7 bases from V and 10 from J, leaving 17 bases between them. CDR1 is SNHLY and CDR2 is FYNNEI in the germline V gene. DNA for the CDR3: TGTGCCAGCAAGTATGGAGGGTATAGCTCACCCCTCCACTTT. Its translation is CASKYGGYSSPLHF.

The chain employs TRBV18 and TRBJ2-1, with 8 bases identical to TRBD1. The CDR3 runs to 16 residues. Germline V lookup: CDR1 KGHSH, CDR2 LQKENI. J lost 2 bases, V lost 4 bases, and 7 bases had no gene match. As DNA, the CDR3 is TGTGCCAGCTCACTTACCTCAGGGGGCGCCTACAATGAGCAGTTCTTC. It translates to CASSLTSGGAYNEQFF.

The genes are TRBV30 and TRBJ2-3, with 10 bases fitting TRBD1. Germline V gene data show CDR1 as GTSNPN and CDR2 as SVGIG (reference sequence). The V segment lost 1 base and the J segment 3 bases; nucleotides outside the gene matches: 1. The length of the CDR3 is 14 residues. The DNA for the CDR3 is TGTGCCTGGAGTGCGGGACAGGGGACAGATACGCAGTATTTT. Translated: CAWSAGQGTDTQYF.

The chain joins TRBV29-1 to TRBJ1-2; D gene ambiguous. The CDR3 spans 12 residues. CDR1 and CDR2 (germline): SQVTM, ANQGSEA. With 0 bases removed from V and 3 bases from J, the gap between germline ends came to 5 bases. The CDR3 protein is CSVEDPYYGYTF. The CDR3 DNA reads as TGCAGCGTTGAAGATCCGTACTATGGCTACACCTTC. The full variable domain, rest sourced from reference TRBV29-1 and TRBJ1-2, is SAVISQKPSRDICQRGTSLTIQCQVDSQVTMMFWYRQQPGQSLTLIATANQGSEATYESGFVIDKFPISRPNLTFSTLTVSNMSPEDSSIYLCSVEDPYYGYTFGSGTRLTVV.

The chain employs TRBV2 and TRBJ1-4, with 10 bases identical to TRBD1. The CDR3 is made up of 18 amino acids. Germline-derived CDR1 and CDR2 are SNHLY and FYNNEI. Trimming removed 8 bases from V and 1 base from J; junction bases left unmatched: 13. CDR3 bases: TGTGCCAGCCAGAAGGCTGGACAGGGGGTGGTAACTAATGAAAAACTGTTTTTT. It yields the protein CASQKAGQGVVTNEKLFF.

The CDR3 loop is CAISESYGTGMETQYF. The DNA of the CDR3 is TGTGCCATCAGTGAGTCTTATGGGACAGGGATGGAGACCCAGTACTTC. This sequence joins TRBV10-3 and TRBJ2-5; TRBD1 agrees at 9 bases. CDR1 is ENHRY, CDR2 SYGVKD, per germline. The CDR3 is 16 residues long. J was trimmed by 5 bases and V by 0 bases; bases with no gene match: 7.

This chain uses TRBV27 with TRBJ2-1; no reliable D call. The CDR3 is 14 residues long. Trimming left V 8 bases short and J 0 bases short, with 11 bases between. Germline CDR1 MNHEY, CDR2 SMNVEV (reference sequence). The CDR3 sequence is CASADFSSYNEQFF. As DNA, the CDR3 is TGTGCCAGCGCTGATTTCAGCTCCTACAATGAGCAGTTCTTC.

This chain uses TRBV30 with TRBJ1-2; weak D call: TRBD1 (6 bases). Germline CDR1 GTSNPN, CDR2 SVGIG (reference sequence). This CDR3 has 14 amino acids. V lost 0 bases and J 4 bases, leaving 12 bases between the germline ends. The CDR3 reads CAWSVWGLSYGYTF. CDR3 bases: TGTGCCTGGAGTGTATGGGGGCTTAGCTATGGCTACACCTTC.

The chain has TRBV9 and TRBJ1-6; TRBD1 matches at 10 bases. V was pared by 4 bases and J by 10 bases, with 8 bases of the junction left unmatched. Germline V CDR1 and CDR2: SGDLS, YYNGEE. This CDR3 region has 15 residues. The CDR3 bases are TGTGCCAGCAGCTCCAGGACAGGGGGGGGGTCACCCCTCCACTTT. Amino acids: CASSSRTGGGSPLHF.

The chain recombines TRBV6-6 with TRBJ1-1, with TRBD1 matching over 7 bases. There are 11 residues in the CDR3. Trimming cost V 7 bases and J 10 bases; bases outside gene matches: 6. Germline CDR1 is MNHNY and CDR2 is SVGAGI (reference sequence). The CDR3 region is CASKGQYLAFF. The CDR3 region has the DNA TGTGCCAGCAAGGGACAGTACTTAGCTTTCTTT.